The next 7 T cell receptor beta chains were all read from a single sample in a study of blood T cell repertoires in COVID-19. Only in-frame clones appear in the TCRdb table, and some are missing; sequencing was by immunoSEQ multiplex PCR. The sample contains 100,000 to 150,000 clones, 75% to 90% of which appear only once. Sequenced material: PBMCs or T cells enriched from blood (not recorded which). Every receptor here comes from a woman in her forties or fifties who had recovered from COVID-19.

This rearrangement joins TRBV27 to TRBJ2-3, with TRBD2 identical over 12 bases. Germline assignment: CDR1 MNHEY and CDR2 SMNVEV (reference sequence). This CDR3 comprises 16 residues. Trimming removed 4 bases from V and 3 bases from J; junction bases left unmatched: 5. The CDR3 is CASSSRGLAGTDTQYF. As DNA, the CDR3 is TGTGCCAGCAGTTCCCGAGGACTAGCGGGGACAGATACGCAGTATTTT.

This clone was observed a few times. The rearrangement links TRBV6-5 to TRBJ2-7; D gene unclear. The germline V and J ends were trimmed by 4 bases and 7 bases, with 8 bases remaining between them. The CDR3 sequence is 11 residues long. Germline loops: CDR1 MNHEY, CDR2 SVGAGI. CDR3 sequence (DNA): TGTGCCAGCAGTTCCCATCGGGAGCAGTACTTC. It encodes CASSSHREQYF.

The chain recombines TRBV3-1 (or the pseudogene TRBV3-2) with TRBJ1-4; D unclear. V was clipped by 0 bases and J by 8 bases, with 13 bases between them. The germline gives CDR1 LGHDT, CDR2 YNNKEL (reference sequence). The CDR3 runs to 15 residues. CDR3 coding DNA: TGTGCCAGCAGCCAAGATATAGGCGAGAGGGAAAAACTGTTTTTT. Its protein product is CASSQDIGEREKLFF.

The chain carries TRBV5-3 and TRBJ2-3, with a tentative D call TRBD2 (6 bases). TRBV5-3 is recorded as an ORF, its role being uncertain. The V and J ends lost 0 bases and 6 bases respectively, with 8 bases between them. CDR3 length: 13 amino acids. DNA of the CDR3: TGTGCCAGAAGCTTGGCTCGGGAGGATACGCAGTATTTT. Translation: CARSLAREDTQYF.

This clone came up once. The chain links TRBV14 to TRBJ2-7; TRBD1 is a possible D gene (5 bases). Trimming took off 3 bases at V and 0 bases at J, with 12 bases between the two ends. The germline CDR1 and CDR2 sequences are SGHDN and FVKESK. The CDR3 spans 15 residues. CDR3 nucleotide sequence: TGTGCCAGCAGCCAGTGGGGCGCAAGCTCCTACGAGCAGTACTTC. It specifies CASSQWGASSYEQYF. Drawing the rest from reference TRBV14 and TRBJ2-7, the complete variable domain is EAGVTQFPSHSVIEKGQTVTLRCDPISGHDNLYWYRRVMGKEIKFLLHFVKESKQDESGMPNNRFLAERTGGTYSTLKVQPAELEDSGVYFCASSQWGASSYEQYFGPGTRLTVT.

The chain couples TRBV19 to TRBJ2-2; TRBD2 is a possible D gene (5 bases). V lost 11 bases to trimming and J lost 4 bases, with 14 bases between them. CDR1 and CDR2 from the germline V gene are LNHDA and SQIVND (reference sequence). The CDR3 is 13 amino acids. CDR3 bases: TGTGCCGGCGGGCTAGCAGGCACCGGGGAGCTGTTTTTT. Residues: CAGGLAGTGELFF. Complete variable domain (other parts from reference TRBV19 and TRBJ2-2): DGGITQSPKYLFRKEGQNVTLSCEQNLNHDAMYWYRQDPGQGLRLIYYSQIVNDFQKGDIAEGYSVSREKKESFPLTVTSAQKNPTAFYLCAGGLAGTGELFFGEGSRLTVL.

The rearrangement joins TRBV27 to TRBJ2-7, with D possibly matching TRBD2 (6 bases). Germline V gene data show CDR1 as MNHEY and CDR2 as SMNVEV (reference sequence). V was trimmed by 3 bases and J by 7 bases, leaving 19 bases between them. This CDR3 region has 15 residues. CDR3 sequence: CASSFVTGSAPEQYF. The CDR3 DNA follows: TGTGCCAGCAGTTTCGTAACCGGGAGCGCGCCTGAGCAGTACTTC.